The 28 T cell receptor beta chains given below trace back to one sample, sequenced in a study of early T cells in non-severe SARS-CoV-2 infection. Each CDR3 protein is one row after TCRdb ran MiXCR on the 5' RACE reads. The sample holds about 110,000 distinct CDR3 sequences, about 12% seen once. Sequenced: whole blood. Every receptor here comes from an adult who was a healthcare worker with PCR-confirmed SARS-CoV-2 infection or an uninfected control (not recorded which).

The chain recombines TRBV29-1 with TRBJ2-5, with D possibly TRBD1 on 6 matching bases. In germline, CDR1 is SQVTM, CDR2 ANQGSEA. The CDR3 runs to 11 residues. Trimming pared 5 bases from V and 4 bases from J, leaving 8 bases between. The CDR3 sequence is CSVQGLETQYF. In DNA form, the CDR3 reads TGCAGCGTTCAGGGGTTAGAGACCCAGTACTTC.

The table lists this clonotype with a few counts. The chain employs TRBV5-6 and TRBJ2-5; D unclear. Germline V lookup: CDR1 SGHDT, CDR2 YYEEEE. The CDR3 contains 13 residues. V lost 0 bases to trimming and J lost 0 bases, with 3 bases between them. CDR3 DNA sequence: TGTGCCAGCAGCTTGGCGGACCAAGAGACCCAGTACTTC. It yields the protein CASSLADQETQYF.

The chain joins TRBV3-1 to TRBJ1-1; D is ambiguous. Trimming shortened V by 0 bases and J by 1 base, and 6 bases separated the two germline ends. The CDR3 extends over 14 amino acids. The germline CDR1 and CDR2 sequences are LGHDT and YNNKEL (reference sequence). CDR3: CASSQEKGNTEAFF. The DNA of the CDR3 is TGTGCCAGCAGCCAAGAAAAGGGGAACACTGAAGCTTTCTTT.

This clonotype was found a few times. The chain couples TRBV7-6 to TRBJ2-1; no definite D call. Trimming pared 2 bases from V and 0 bases from J, leaving 5 bases between. Per the germline V gene, CDR1 is SGHVS and CDR2 is FNYEAQ. The CDR3 loop spans 14 amino acids. The CDR3 is CASSLLFSYNEQFF. The CDR3 DNA is TGTGCCAGCAGCTTACTTTTCTCCTACAATGAGCAGTTCTTC.

This clonotype was picked up a small number of times. The chain combines TRBV6-5 with TRBJ2-7; 9 bases are a match to TRBD2. V dropped 0 bases and J dropped 0; count of bases not matched to a gene: 0. Germline V gene lookup returns CDR1 MNHEY and CDR2 SVGAGI. This CDR3 has 15 residues. The CDR3 loop is CASSYSREGSYEQYF. CDR3 in DNA: TGTGCCAGCAGTTACTCGCGGGAGGGCTCCTACGAGCAGTACTTC.

This clonotype was seen a handful of times. This sequence joins TRBV6-5 and TRBJ1-2; TRBD1 matches 9 bases. The CDR3 totals 16 residues. The germline gives CDR1 MNHEY, CDR2 SVGAGI. Trimming cost V 5 bases and J 4 bases; bases outside gene matches: 11. As DNA, the CDR3 is TGTGCCAGCAGTCCGACAGGGGGATGGACCCTCTATGGCTACACCTTC. This sequence encodes CASSPTGGWTLYGYTF.

This sequence joins TRBV7-2 and TRBJ2-1; 8 bases are a match to TRBD2. CDR1 is SGHTA, CDR2 FQGNSA, per germline. J lost 10 bases, V lost 1 base, and 12 bases had no gene match. CDR3 length equals 16 residues. CDR3 loop: CASSLVAGSPGSEQFF. CDR3 DNA: TGTGCCAGCAGCTTAGTAGCGGGATCCCCGGGGTCAGAGCAGTTCTTC.

The CDR3 loop reads CASSQVDAGYTF. CDR3 sequence (DNA): TGTGCCAGCAGCCAAGTGGACGCTGGCTACACCTTC. This chain joins TRBV3-1 and TRBJ1-2; no reliable D call. Germline assignment: CDR1 LGHDT and CDR2 YNNKEL (reference sequence). Between the trimmed V and J ends, which lost 1 base and 7 bases, there was a span of 7 bases. The CDR3 extends over 12 amino acids.

This clonotype was picked up many times. The chain has TRBV12-3 or TRBV12-4 and TRBJ2-3; TRBD2 matches at 7 bases. The CDR3 sequence is 15 residues long. V dropped 3 bases and J dropped 2; count of bases not matched to a gene: 5. CDR3 amino acids: CASSFYGGSTDTQYF. In DNA, the CDR3 is TGTGCCAGCAGTTTTTACGGGGGGTCCACAGATACGCAGTATTTT.

This chain links TRBV7-9 with TRBJ2-5; 9 nucleotides agree with TRBD1. Trimming removed 5 bases from V and 3 bases from J; junction bases left unmatched: 10. The germline CDR1 and CDR2 sequences are SEHNR and FQNEAQ (reference sequence). The CDR3 consists of 16 residues. The CDR3 bases are TGTGCCAGCAGCCCTTGGACAGGGGCAAGGGAAGAGACCCAGTACTTC. Translating gives CASSPWTGAREETQYF.

The sample holds many counts of this clonotype. The V and J genes are TRBV6-6 and TRBJ2-3; TRBD1 matches 7 bases. This CDR3 is 14 amino acids long. The trim removed 6 bases at V and 6 bases at J, leaving 9 bases unmatched. From germline, CDR1 is MNHNY and CDR2 SVGAGI (reference sequence). CDR3 in DNA: TGTGCCAGCAGAGACAGGGTTCCAAGGGATACGCAGTATTTT. Its protein product is CASRDRVPRDTQYF.

Many counts were recorded for this clonotype. The chain has TRBV29-1 and TRBJ2-1; TRBD2 matches 8 bases. This CDR3 spans 15 amino acids. Germline-derived CDR1 and CDR2 are SQVTM and ANQGSEA. The J segment lost 0 bases and the V segment lost 5 bases, leaving 6 bases of the junction unmatched. This chain's CDR3 is CSVSPGGSSYNEQFF. CDR3 bases: TGCAGCGTTAGTCCGGGAGGGAGCTCCTACAATGAGCAGTTCTTC.

The chain carries TRBV6-4 and TRBJ2-3; D is perhaps TRBD2 (6 bases). CDR3 size: 14 residues. The V end was cut by 4 bases, the J end by 4 bases, with 12 bases between. The germline V gene has CDR1 MRHNA and CDR2 SNTAGT. The CDR3 spells CASSAGGRSDTQYF. The DNA for the CDR3 is TGTGCCAGCAGTGCCGGGGGACGATCAGATACGCAGTATTTT.

This clonotype was seen only a few times. The V and J genes are TRBV6-5 and TRBJ2-7; no clear D gene. The V gene lost 2 bases and the J gene lost 7 bases, with 12 bases spanning the gap. The CDR3 runs to 13 residues. From germline, CDR1 is MNHEY and CDR2 SVGAGI. The CDR3 DNA reads TGTGCCAGCAGTTACCCACAACAAGCAGAGCAGTACTTC. It translates to CASSYPQQAEQYF.

This clonotype was observed once. J is TRBJ1-2 and V is TRBV6-6, with D hard to call. Deletions cut 6 bases from V and 8 bases from J, with 22 bases between. The germline CDR1 and CDR2 sequences are MNHNY and SVGAGI (reference sequence). The CDR3 runs 15 residues. The CDR3 coding sequence is TGTGCCAGCAGCCCCCCCGGAGGGAAAGCGCAAGGCTACACCTTC. This codes for CASSPPGGKAQGYTF.

This clonotype was recorded at least ten times. The chain links TRBV7-2 to TRBJ2-5; 7 nucleotides agree with TRBD1. CDR1 is SGHTA, CDR2 FQGNSA, per germline. The trim removed 5 bases at V and 9 bases at J, leaving 6 bases unmatched. There are 12 residues in the CDR3. This CDR3 reads CASSTGQAAQYF. CDR3 nucleotide sequence: TGTGCCAGCAGCACCGGACAGGCGGCCCAGTACTTC.

Regarding this clonotype: A junction end diverges from the germline sequence, so it may reflect a read error. The chain couples TRBV4-1 to TRBJ1-6; D not resolved. CDR1 and CDR2 from the germline V gene are MGHRA and YSYEKL. The CDR3 consists of 19 residues. This CDR3 is CASSQGEGKGSSHNSPLHF. As DNA, the CDR3 is TGCGCCAGCAGCCAAGGGGAAGGCAAAGGGAGCTCCCATAATTCACCCCTCCACTTT.

This clonotype was seen more than once but under ten times. The chain employs TRBV5-1 and TRBJ1-1; TRBD1 is a possible D gene (6 bases). There are 14 residues in the CDR3. Trimming shortened V by 4 bases and J by 5 bases, and 15 bases separated the two germline ends. The germline V gene has CDR1 SGHRS and CDR2 YFSETQ. The CDR3 DNA reads as TGCGCCAGCAGCCATCCAGGGGAAGGTACTGAAGCTTTCTTT. Translation: CASSHPGEGTEAFF.

At least ten counts were recorded for this clonotype. The rearrangement joins TRBV20-1 to TRBJ1-2; D ambiguous. Germline V gene data show CDR1 as DFQATT and CDR2 as SNEGSKA (reference sequence). V lost 6 bases to trimming and J lost 7 bases, with 21 bases between them. The CDR3 sequence is 14 residues long. The CDR3 nucleotides are TGCAGTGCCCCCCGGTCACGGGAGAGTGGTGGCTACACCTTC. It yields the protein CSAPRSRESGGYTF.

V is TRBV27 and J is TRBJ1-2; D possibly corresponds to TRBD1 (5 bases). CDR1 MNHEY and CDR2 SMNVEV come from the germline V gene (reference sequence). This CDR3 region has 12 residues. With 6 bases removed from V and 6 bases from J, the gap between germline ends came to 11 bases. The CDR3 bases are TGTGCCAGCAGCACATGGGGGGATGGCTACACCTTC. Protein sequence: CASSTWGDGYTF.

This clonotype was observed a few times. The chain combines TRBV19 with TRBJ2-7, with D possibly matching TRBD2 (5 bases). The CDR3 length is 13 residues. Germline V lookup: CDR1 LNHDA, CDR2 SQIVND (reference sequence). V lost 5 bases and J 0 bases, leaving 8 bases between the germline ends. The CDR3 region has the DNA TGTGCCAGTAGTGGGCTAGCCTCCTACGAGCAGTACTTC. Translating gives CASSGLASYEQYF. Full variable domain (outside the CDR3, taken from reference TRBV19 and TRBJ2-7): DGGITQSPKYLFRKEGQNVTLSCEQNLNHDAMYWYRQDPGQGLRLIYYSQIVNDFQKGDIAEGYSVSREKKESFPLTVTSAQKNPTAFYLCASSGLASYEQYFGPGTRLTVT.

The CDR3 spells CSVVGRGTVIPDTQYF. CDR3 DNA: TGCAGCGTTGTGGGGAGGGGAACAGTTATTCCAGATACGCAGTATTTT. The rearrangement links TRBV29-1 to TRBJ2-3; 7 bases align to TRBD2. Trimming cost V 4 bases and J 4 bases; bases outside gene matches: 14. Germline V gene data show CDR1 as SQVTM and CDR2 as ANQGSEA. The CDR3 has 16 residues.

This chain links TRBV27 with TRBJ2-1; 9 bases are a match to TRBD2. The CDR3 is 15 residues long. V gave up 7 bases and J gave up 3 bases; unmatched junction bases: 7. Germline loops: CDR1 MNHEY, CDR2 SMNVEV (reference sequence). CDR3: CASIGGGGIYNEQFF. In nucleotides, the CDR3 is TGTGCCAGCATAGGCGGGGGGGGAATCTACAATGAGCAGTTCTTC.

This clonotype turned up a few times. The V gene is TRBV3-1, the J gene TRBJ2-3; D is unresolved. The CDR3 loop spans 14 amino acids. Deletions cut 7 bases from V and 4 bases from J, with 15 bases between. The germline CDR1 and CDR2 sequences are LGHDT and YNNKEL (reference sequence). CDR3 sequence reads: CASTPTHGPDTQYF. DNA of the CDR3: TGTGCCAGCACCCCGACACACGGCCCAGATACGCAGTATTTT.

This clonotype was counted many times. This chain uses TRBV7-2 with TRBJ1-1; D not certain. The CDR3 has 15 amino acids. The germline V and J ends were trimmed by 0 bases and 1 base, with 9 bases remaining between them. Germline assignment: CDR1 SGHTA and CDR2 FQGNSA. The CDR3 DNA reads TGTGCCAGCAGCTTAGCGCCTGGCAGGAACACTGAAGCTTTCTTT. Translation gives CASSLAPGRNTEAFF.

The genes are TRBV20-1 and TRBJ2-2; no clear D gene. This CDR3 comprises 13 residues. CDR1 is DFQATT and CDR2 is SNEGSKA in the germline V gene (reference sequence). The V end was cut by 6 bases, the J end by 3 bases, with 11 bases between. CDR3 coding DNA: TGCAGTGCCACCGGGTCTTACACCGGGGAGCTGTTTTTT. Encoded protein: CSATGSYTGELFF.

This clonotype has at least ten counts. The V gene is TRBV7-9, the J gene TRBJ2-3, with 10 bases lining up with TRBD2. The CDR3 extends over 19 amino acids. J gave up 4 bases and V 2 bases, and 15 bases lay outside the gene matches. Germline CDR1 SEHNR, CDR2 FQNEAQ (reference sequence). The DNA of the CDR3 is TGTGCCAGCAGCTTATTCAGGACTAGCGGTACTAATGCGGCAGATACGCAGTATTTT. Residues: CASSLFRTSGTNAADTQYF.

The chain is built from TRBV3-1 and TRBJ1-6, with D maybe TRBD1 (6 bases). The CDR3 is made up of 13 amino acids. Germline loops: CDR1 LGHDT, CDR2 YNNKEL (reference sequence). V was trimmed by 4 bases and J by 14 bases, leaving 15 bases between them. CDR3 in amino acids: CASSPRTRGTLHF. The CDR3 DNA sequence: TGTGCCAGCAGCCCCCGAACCAGGGGTACCCTCCACTTT.